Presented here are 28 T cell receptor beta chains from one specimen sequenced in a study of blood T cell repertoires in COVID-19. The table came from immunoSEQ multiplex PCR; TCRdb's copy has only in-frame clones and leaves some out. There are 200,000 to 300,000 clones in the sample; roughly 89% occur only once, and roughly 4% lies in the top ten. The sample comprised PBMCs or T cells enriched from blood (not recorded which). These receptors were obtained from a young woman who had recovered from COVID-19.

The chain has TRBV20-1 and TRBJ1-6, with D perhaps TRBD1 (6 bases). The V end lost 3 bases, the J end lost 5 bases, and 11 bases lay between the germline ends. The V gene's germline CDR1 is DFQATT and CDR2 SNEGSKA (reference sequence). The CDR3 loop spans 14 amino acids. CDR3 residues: CSASAGTNNSPLHF. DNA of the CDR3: TGCAGTGCTAGTGCCGGGACAAATAATTCACCCCTCCACTTT.

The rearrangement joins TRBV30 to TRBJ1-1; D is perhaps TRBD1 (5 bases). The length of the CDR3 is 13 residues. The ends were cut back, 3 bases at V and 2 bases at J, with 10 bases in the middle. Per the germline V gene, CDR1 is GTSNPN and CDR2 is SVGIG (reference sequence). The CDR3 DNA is TGTGCCTGGAGGTCCACAGGCAACACTGAAGCTTTCTTT. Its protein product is CAWRSTGNTEAFF.

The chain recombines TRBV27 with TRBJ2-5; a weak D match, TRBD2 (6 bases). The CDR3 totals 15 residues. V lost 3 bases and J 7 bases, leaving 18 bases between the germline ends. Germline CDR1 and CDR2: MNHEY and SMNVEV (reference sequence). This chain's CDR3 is CASSFSPGQGGTQYF. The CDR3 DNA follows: TGTGCCAGCAGTTTTAGTCCAGGGCAGGGAGGGACCCAGTACTTC.

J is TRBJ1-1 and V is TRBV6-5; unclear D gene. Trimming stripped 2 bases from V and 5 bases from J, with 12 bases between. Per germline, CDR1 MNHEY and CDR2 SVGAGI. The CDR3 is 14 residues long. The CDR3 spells CASSYTPSGTEAFF. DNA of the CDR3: TGTGCCAGCAGTTACACTCCGTCGGGGACTGAAGCTTTCTTT.

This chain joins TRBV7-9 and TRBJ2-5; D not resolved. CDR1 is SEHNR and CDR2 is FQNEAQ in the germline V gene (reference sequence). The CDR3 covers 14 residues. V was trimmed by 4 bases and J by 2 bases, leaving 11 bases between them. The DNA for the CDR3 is TGTGCCAGCAGCTCCTCAGGAATACAAGAGACCCAGTACTTC. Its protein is CASSSSGIQETQYF.

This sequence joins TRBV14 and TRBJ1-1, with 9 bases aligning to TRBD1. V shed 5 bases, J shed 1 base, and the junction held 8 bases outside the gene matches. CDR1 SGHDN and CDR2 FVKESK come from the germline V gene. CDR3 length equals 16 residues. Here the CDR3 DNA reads TGTGCCAGCAGCTCCCGACTGGGACAGGGGAACACTGAAGCTTTCTTT. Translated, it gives CASSSRLGQGNTEAFF.

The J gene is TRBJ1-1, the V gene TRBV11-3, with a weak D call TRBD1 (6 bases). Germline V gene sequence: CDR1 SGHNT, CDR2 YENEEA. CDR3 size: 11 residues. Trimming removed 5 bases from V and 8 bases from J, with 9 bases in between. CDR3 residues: CASSRGQEAFF. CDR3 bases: TGTGCCAGCAGCCGAGGACAGGAAGCTTTCTTT.

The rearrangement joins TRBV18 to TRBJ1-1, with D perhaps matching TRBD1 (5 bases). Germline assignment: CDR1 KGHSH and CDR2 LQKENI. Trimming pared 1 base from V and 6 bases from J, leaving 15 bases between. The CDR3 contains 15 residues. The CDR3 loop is CASSPLDTTIPEAFF. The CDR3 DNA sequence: TGTGCCAGCTCACCACTGGACACTACGATCCCTGAAGCTTTCTTT.

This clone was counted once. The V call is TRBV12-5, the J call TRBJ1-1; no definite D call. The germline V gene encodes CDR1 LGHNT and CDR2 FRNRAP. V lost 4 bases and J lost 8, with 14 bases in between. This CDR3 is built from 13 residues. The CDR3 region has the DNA TGTGCTAGTGGTTCGGTCCCCCCGGGGGAAGCTTTCTTT. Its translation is CASGSVPPGEAFF.

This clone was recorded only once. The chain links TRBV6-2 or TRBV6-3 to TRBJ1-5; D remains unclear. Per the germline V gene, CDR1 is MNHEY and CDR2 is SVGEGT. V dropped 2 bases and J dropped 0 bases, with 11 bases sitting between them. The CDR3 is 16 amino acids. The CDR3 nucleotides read TGTGCCAGCAGTTACGCGGTCGGGTATAGCAATCAGCCCCAGCATTTT. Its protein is CASSYAVGYSNQPQHF.

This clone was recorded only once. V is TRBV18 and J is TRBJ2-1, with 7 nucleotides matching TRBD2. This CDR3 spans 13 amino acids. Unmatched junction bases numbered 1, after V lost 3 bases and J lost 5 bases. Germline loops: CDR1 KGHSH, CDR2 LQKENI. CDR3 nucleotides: TGTGCCAGCTCACCCGGGACTAACAATGAGCAGTTCTTC. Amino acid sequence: CASSPGTNNEQFF.

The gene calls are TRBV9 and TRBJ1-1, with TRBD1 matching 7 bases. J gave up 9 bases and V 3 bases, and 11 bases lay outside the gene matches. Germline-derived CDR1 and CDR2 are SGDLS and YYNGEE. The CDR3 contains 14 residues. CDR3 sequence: CASSGGTAPEKAFF. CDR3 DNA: TGTGCCAGCAGCGGAGGGACAGCGCCTGAGAAAGCTTTCTTT.

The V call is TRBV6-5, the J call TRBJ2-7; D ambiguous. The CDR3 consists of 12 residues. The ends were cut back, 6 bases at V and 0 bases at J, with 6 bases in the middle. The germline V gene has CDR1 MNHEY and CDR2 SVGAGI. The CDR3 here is CASRRNSYEQYF. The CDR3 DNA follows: TGTGCCAGCAGGAGGAACTCCTACGAGCAGTACTTC.

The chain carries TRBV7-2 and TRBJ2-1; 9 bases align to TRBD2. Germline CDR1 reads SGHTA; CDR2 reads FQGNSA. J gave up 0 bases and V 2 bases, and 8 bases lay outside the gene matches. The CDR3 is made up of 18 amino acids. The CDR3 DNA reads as TGTGCCAGCAGCTTATGGGCGGGAGGGTCGAGCTCCTACAATGAGCAGTTCTTC. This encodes CASSLWAGGSSSYNEQFF.

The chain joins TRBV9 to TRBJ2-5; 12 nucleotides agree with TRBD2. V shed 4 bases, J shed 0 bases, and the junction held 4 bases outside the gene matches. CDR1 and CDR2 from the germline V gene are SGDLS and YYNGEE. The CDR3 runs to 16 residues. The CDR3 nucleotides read TGTGCCAGCAGCTCCGGGACTAGCGGGTACCAAGAGACCCAGTACTTC. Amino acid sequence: CASSSGTSGYQETQYF.

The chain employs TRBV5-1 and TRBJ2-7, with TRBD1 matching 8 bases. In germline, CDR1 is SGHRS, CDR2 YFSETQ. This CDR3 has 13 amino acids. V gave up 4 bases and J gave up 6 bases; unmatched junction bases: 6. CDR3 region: CASSLGTGSEQYF. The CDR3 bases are TGCGCCAGCAGCCTGGGGACAGGCTCCGAGCAGTACTTC.

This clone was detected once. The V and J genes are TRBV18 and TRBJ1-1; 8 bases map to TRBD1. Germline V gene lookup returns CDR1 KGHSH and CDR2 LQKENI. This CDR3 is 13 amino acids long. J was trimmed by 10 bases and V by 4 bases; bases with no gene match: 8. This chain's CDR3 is CASSRGQADGAFF. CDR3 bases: TGTGCCAGCTCACGGGGACAGGCCGACGGAGCTTTCTTT.

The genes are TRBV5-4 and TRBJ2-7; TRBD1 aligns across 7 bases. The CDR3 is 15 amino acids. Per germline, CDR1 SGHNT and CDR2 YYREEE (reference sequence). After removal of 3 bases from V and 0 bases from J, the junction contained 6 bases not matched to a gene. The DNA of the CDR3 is TGTGCCAGCAGCTCGAGGACAGGCTACTCCTACGAGCAGTACTTC. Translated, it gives CASSSRTGYSYEQYF.

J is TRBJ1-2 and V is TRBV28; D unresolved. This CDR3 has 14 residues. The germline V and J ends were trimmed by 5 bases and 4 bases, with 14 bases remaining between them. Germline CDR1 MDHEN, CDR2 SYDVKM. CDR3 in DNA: TGTGCCAGCAGTCCACCCGGGAGAAGCTATGGCTACACCTTC. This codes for CASSPPGRSYGYTF.

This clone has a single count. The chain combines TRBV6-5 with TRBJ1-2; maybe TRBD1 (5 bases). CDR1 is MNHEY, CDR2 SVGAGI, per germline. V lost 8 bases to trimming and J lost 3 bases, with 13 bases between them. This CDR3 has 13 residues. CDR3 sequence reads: CASLGGSDYGYTF. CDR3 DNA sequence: TGTGCCAGCTTGGGGGGTTCGGACTATGGCTACACCTTC.

The CDR3 DNA sequence: TGTGCCAGCAGCTTCAATCGACAGGGAAGAATCCCAGATACGCAGTATTTT. Translated: CASSFNRQGRIPDTQYF. V and J are TRBV5-8 and TRBJ2-3; TRBD1 matches at 7 bases. The CDR3 totals 17 residues. Germline CDR1 SGHTS, CDR2 YDEGEE. V dropped 2 bases and J dropped 4; count of bases not matched to a gene: 13. The whole variable domain, filled in from reference TRBV5-8 and TRBJ2-3, reads EAGVTQSPTHLIKTRGQQATLRCSPISGHTSVYWYQQALGLGLQFLLWYDEGEERNRGNFPPRFSGRQFPNYSSELNVNALELEDSALYLCASSFNRQGRIPDTQYFGPGTRLTVL.

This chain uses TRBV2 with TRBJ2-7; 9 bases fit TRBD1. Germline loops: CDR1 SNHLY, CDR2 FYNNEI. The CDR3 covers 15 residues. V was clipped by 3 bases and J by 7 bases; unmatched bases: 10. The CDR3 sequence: CASSDPGQGKREQYF. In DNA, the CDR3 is TGTGCCAGCAGTGACCCGGGACAGGGTAAGAGGGAGCAGTACTTC.

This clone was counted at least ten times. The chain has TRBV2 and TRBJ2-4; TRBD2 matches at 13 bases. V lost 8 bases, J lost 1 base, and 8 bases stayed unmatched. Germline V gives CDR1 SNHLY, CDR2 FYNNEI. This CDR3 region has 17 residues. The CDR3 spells CASRRTSGRNAKNIQYF. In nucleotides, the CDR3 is TGTGCCAGCCGGAGGACTAGCGGGAGAAATGCCAAAAACATTCAGTACTTC.

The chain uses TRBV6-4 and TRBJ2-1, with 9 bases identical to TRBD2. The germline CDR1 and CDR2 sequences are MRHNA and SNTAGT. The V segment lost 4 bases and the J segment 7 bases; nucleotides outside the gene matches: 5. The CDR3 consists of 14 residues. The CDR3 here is CASSAGGRGNEQFF. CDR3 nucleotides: TGTGCCAGCAGTGCTGGCGGGAGGGGTAATGAGCAGTTCTTC.

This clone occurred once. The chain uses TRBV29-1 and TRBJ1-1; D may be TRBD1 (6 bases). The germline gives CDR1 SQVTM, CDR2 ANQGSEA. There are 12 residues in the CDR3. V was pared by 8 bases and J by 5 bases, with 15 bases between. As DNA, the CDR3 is TGCAGCCTGGTGACAGGCCCAACTGAAGCTTTCTTT. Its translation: CSLVTGPTEAFF.

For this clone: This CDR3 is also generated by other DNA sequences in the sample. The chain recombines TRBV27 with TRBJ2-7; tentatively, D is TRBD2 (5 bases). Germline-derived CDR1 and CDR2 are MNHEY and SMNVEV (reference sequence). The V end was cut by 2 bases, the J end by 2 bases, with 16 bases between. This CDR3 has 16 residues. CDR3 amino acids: CASSLLLGGRAYEQYF. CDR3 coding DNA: TGTGCCAGCAGTTTACTCTTAGGAGGCCGGGCCTACGAGCAGTACTTC.

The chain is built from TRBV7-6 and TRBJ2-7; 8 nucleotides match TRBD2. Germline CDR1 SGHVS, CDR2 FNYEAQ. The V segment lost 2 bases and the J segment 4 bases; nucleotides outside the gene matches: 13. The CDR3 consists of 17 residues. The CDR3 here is CASSLSTPSGRAYEQYF. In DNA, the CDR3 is TGTGCCAGCAGCTTATCAACGCCCAGCGGGAGAGCATACGAGCAGTACTTC.

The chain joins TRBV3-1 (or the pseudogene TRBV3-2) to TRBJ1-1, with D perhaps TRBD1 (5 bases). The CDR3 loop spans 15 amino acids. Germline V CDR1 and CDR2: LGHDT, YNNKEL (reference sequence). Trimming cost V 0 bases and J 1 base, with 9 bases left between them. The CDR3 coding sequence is TGTGCCAGCAGCCAAGATATAGACAGGAACACTGAAGCTTTCTTT. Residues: CASSQDIDRNTEAFF.